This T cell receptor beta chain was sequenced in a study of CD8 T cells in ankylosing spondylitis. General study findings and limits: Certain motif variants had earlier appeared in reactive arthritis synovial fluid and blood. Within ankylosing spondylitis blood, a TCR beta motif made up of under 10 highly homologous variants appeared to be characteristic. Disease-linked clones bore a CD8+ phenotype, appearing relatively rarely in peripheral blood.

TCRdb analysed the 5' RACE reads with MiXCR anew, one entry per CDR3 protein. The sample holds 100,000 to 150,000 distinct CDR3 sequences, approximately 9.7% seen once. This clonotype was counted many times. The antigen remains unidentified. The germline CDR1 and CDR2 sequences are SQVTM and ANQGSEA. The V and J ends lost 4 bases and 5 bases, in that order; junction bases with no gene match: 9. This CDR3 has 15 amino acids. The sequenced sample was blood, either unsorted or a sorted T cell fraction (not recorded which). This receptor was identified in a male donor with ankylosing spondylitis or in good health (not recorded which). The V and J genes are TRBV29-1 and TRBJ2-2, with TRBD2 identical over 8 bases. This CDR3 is CSVGGRGANTGELFF. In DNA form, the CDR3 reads TGCAGCGTTGGGGGGCGGGGGGCAAATACCGGGGAGCTGTTTTTT.